This TCR beta chain originates from a study of blood T cell repertoires in COVID-19. The V gene lost 7 bases and the J gene lost 2 bases, with 41 bases spanning the gap. Germline CDR1 LGHNA, CDR2 YNFKEQ. This CDR3 is 24 amino acids long. Some clones are missing from TCRdb's copy, which holds only in-frame ones; the method was immunoSEQ multiplex PCR. Of over 200,000 clones detected, around 85% appear once; the ten largest clones hold roughly 3.3%. The chain links TRBV4-2 to TRBJ2-2; maybe TRBD1 (6 bases). The sequenced material came from PBMCs or T cells enriched from blood (not recorded which). This receptor was identified in a woman in her forties or fifties in a cohort exposed to, infected with or recovered from COVID-19 (not recorded which). Written as DNA, the CDR3 is TGTGCCAGCACCCGGGACCGATTAGATACTAGGACAGACACTAGAGAACGTAACACCGGGGAGCTGTTTTTT. As protein: CASTRDRLDTRTDTRERNTGELFF.